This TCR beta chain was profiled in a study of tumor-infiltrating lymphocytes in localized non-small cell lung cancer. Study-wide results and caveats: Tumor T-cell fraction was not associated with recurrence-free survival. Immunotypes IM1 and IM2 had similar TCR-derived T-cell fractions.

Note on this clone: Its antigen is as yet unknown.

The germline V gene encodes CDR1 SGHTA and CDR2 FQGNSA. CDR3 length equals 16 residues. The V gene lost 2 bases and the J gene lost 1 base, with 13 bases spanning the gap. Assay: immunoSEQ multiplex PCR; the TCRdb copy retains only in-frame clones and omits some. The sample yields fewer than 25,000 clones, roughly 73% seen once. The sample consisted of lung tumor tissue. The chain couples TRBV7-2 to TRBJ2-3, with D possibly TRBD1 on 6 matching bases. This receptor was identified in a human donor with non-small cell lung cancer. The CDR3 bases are TGTGCCAGCAGCTTACGCCAGGGGAGTGGCACAGATACGCAGTATTTT. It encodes CASSLRQGSGTDTQYF.